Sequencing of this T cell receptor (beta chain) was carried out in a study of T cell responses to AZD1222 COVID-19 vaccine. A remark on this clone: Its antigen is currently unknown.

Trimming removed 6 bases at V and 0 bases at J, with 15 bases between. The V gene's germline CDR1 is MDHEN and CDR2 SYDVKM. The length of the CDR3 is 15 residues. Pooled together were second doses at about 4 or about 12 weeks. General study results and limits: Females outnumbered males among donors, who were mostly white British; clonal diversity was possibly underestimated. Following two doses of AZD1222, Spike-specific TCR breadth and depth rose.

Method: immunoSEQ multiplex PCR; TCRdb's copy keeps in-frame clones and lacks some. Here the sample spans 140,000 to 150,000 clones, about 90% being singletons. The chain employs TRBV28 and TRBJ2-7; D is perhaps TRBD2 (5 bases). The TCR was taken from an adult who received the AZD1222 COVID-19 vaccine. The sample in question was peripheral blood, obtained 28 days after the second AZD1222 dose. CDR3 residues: CASSQAGPSSYEQYF. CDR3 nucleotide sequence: TGTGCCAGCAGCCAGGCGGGCCCAAGCTCCTACGAGCAGTACTTC. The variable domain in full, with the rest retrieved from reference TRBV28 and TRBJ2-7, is DVKVTQSSRYLVKRTGEKVFLECVQDMDHENMFWYRQDPGLGLRLIYFSYDVKMKEKGDIPEGYSVSREKKERFSLILESASTNQTSMYLCASSQAGPSSYEQYFGPGTRLTVT.